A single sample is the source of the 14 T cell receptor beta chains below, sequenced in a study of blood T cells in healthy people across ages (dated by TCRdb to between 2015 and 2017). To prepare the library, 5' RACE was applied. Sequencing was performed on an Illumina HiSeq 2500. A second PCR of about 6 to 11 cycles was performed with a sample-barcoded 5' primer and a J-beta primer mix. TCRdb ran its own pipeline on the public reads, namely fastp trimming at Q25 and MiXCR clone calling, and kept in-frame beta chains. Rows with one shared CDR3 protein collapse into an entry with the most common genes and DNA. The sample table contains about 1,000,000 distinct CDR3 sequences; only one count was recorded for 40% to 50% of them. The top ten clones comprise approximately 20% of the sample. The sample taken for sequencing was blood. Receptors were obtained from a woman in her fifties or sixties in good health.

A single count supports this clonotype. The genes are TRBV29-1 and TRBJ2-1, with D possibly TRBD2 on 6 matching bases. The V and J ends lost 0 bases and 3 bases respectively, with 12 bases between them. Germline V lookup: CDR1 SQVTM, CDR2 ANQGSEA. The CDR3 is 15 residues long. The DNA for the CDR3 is TGCAGCGTTGAAGATGATCGGGAGTTCTACAATGAGCAGTTCTTC. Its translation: CSVEDDREFYNEQFF.

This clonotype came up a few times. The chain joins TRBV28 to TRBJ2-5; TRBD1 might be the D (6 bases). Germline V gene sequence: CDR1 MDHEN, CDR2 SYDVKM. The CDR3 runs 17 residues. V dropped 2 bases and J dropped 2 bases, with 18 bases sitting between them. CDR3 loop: CASSLGTLTGPQETQYF. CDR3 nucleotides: TGTGCCAGCAGTTTAGGAACCTTGACAGGACCTCAAGAGACCCAGTACTTC.

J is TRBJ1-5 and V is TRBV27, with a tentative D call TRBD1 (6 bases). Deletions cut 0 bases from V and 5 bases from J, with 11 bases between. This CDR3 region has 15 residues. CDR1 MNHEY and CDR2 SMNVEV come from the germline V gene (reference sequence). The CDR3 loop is CASSLSPTGYQPQHF. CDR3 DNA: TGTGCCAGCAGTTTATCGCCGACAGGTTATCAGCCCCAGCATTTT.

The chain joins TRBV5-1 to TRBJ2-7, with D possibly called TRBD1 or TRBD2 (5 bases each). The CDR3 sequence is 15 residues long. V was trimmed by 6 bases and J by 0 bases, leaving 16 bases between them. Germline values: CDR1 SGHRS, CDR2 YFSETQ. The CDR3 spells CASTDSPGLSYEQYF. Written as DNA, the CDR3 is TGCGCCAGCACAGATTCCCCGGGGCTCTCCTACGAGCAGTACTTC.

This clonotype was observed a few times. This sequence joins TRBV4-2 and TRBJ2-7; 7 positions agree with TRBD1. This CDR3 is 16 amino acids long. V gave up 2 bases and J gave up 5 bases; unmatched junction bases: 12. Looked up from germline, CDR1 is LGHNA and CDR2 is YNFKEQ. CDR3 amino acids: CASSQTPGGSLDEQYF. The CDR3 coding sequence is TGTGCCAGCAGCCAAACTCCAGGGGGATCCCTCGACGAGCAGTACTTC.

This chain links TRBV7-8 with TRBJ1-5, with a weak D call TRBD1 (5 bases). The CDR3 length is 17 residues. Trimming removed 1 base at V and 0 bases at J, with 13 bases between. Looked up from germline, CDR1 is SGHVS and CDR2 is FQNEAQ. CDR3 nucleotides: TGTGCCAGCAGCTTAGAAAGGACATGCGATAGCAATCAGCCCCAGCATTTT. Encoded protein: CASSLERTCDSNQPQHF. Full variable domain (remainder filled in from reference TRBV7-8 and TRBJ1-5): GAGVSQSPRYKVAKRGQDVALRCDPISGHVSLFWYQQALGQGPEFLTYFQNEAQLDKSGLPSDRFFAERPEGSVSTLKIQRTQQEDSAVYLCASSLERTCDSNQPQHFGDGTRLSIL.

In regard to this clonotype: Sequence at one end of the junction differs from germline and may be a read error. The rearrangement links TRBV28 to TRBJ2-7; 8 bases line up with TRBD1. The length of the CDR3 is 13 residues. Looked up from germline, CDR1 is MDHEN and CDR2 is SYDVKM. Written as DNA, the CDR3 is TGTGCCAGCGGACAGGGAGGAACCTACGGGCAGTACTTC. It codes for CASGQGGTYGQYF.

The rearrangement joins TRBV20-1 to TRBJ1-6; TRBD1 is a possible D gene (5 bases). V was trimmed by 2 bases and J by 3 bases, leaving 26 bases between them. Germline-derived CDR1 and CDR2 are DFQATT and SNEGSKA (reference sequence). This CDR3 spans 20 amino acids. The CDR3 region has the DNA TGCAGTGCTAGACCCATTCACGCCCCAGTGGGGCAGCTCTATAATTCACCCCTCCACTTT. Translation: CSARPIHAPVGQLYNSPLHF.

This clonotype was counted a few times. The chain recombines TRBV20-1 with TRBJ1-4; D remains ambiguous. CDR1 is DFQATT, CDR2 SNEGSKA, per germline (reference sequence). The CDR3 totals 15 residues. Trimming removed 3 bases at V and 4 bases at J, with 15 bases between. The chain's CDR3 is CSASRTVNLNEKLFF. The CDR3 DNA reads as TGCAGTGCTAGCAGGACGGTGAATCTTAATGAAAAACTGTTTTTT.

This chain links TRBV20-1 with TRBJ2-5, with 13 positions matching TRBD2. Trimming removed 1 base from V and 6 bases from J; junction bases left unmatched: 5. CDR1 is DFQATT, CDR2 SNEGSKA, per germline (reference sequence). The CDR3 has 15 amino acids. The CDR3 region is CSARVGTSGIQTQYF. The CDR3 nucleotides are TGCAGTGCTAGAGTCGGGACTAGCGGGATCCAGACCCAGTACTTC.

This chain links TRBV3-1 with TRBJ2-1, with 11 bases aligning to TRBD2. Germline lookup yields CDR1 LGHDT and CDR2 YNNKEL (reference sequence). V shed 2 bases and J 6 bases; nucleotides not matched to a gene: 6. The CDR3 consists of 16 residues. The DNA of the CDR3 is TGTGCCAGCAGCCAACAACTAGCGGGAGTGGGCAATGAGCAGTTCTTC. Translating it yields CASSQQLAGVGNEQFF.

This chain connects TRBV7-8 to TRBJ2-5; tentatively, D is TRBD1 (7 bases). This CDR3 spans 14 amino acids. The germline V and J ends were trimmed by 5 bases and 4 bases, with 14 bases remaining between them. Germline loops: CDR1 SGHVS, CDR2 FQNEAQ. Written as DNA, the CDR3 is TGTGCCAGCAGCCAGAGGAGGGGGCGAGAGACCCAGTACTTC. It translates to CASSQRRGRETQYF.

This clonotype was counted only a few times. The CDR3 nucleotides read TGTGCCAGCAGCTTATGGGGGAAGAGCAATCAGCCCCAGCATTTT. It specifies CASSLWGKSNQPQHF. V usage is TRBV7-2 and J usage is TRBJ1-5, with a possible D match to TRBD1 (5 bases). Germline CDR1 reads SGHTA; CDR2 reads FQGNSA. Deletions cut 2 bases from V and 1 base from J, with 9 bases between. This CDR3 is 15 amino acids long.

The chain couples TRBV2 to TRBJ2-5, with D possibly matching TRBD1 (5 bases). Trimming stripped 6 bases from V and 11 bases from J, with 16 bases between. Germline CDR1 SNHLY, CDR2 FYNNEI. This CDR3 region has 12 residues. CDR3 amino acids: CASSSEGDEQYF. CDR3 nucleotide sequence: TGTGCCAGCAGCAGCGAAGGGGATGAGCAGTACTTC.